The source of this TCR beta chain is a study of blood T cell repertoires in COVID-19. Whole-study context: T cells, B-cell-depleted T cells, or PBMCs supplied cDNA or gDNA.

Here immunoSEQ multiplex PCR was the method, and the copy in TCRdb shows in-frame clones only, minus some. The table records around 200,000 clones, approximately 87% of them present only once. J lost 2 bases, V lost 4 bases, and 7 bases had no gene match. The CDR3 spans 16 residues. Germline CDR1 and CDR2: SGHRS and YFSETQ. The V and J genes are TRBV5-1 and TRBJ1-1; 11 bases are a match to TRBD1. The receptor's source is a man aged 55 to 70 who had recovered from COVID-19. The specimen sequenced was peripheral blood. The CDR3 DNA reads TGCGCCAGCAGCCCTAGGACAGGGGGCATAAACACTGAAGCTTTCTTT. Translating it yields CASSPRTGGINTEAFF.